The text below deals with one T cell receptor beta chain. Its antigen remains unknown. TCRdb itself ran the 5' RACE reads through MiXCR, one entry per CDR3 protein. Here the sample spans around 430,000 distinct CDR3 sequences, 17% being singletons. This entry belongs to a study of CD8 T cells in ankylosing spondylitis. Study conclusions and caveats: In peripheral blood, disease-linked CD8+ clones occurred at relatively low frequencies. Roughly eight highly homologous variants formed a TCR beta motif that appeared characteristic of ankylosing spondylitis blood. The authors reported significant enrichment of disease-linked clones in matched ankylosing spondylitis synovial fluid.

The sample taken for sequencing was blood, either unsorted or a sorted T cell fraction (not recorded which). The sequence derives from a male donor with ankylosing spondylitis.

The CDR3 coding sequence is TGTGCCAGCAGTGACCTAGGGGGCCGGTCCTACAATGAGCAGTTCTTC. This encodes CASSDLGGRSYNEQFF. J is TRBJ2-1 and V is TRBV6-4, with 7 bases identical to TRBD1. V lost 2 bases to trimming and J lost 1 base; unmatched junction nucleotides: 5. The CDR3 has 16 amino acids. Germline V lookup: CDR1 MRHNA, CDR2 SNTAGT.